The 16 T cell receptor beta chains in this list originate from one sample, sequenced in a study of PD-1 blockade in classical Hodgkin lymphoma. Every patient had relapsed following autologous stem cell transplantation, and cohorts differed in brentuximab vedotin exposure. The table came from immunoSEQ multiplex PCR; TCRdb's copy has only in-frame clones and leaves some out. The profile shows more than 20,000 clones, around 86% of them singletons. The sequencing here drew on peripheral blood mononuclear cells (PBMCs), taken at baseline. These receptor sequences come from a human donor with classical Hodgkin lymphoma.

The chain employs TRBV7-9 and TRBJ1-1; possible D gene TRBD1, 6 bases. The CDR3 runs to 12 residues. Between the trimmed V and J ends, which lost 4 bases and 7 bases, there was a span of 10 bases. Germline loops: CDR1 SEHNR, CDR2 FQNEAQ (reference sequence). CDR3 in DNA: TGTGCCAGCAGCTATCAGGGGAGTGAAGCTTTCTTT. Translating gives CASSYQGSEAFF.

This sequence joins TRBV19 and TRBJ2-3, with D perhaps matching TRBD1 (5 bases). The CDR3 extends over 13 amino acids. V gave up 6 bases and J gave up 2 bases, with 9 bases separating them. Germline values: CDR1 LNHDA, CDR2 SQIVND (reference sequence). CDR3 nucleotide sequence: TGTGCCAGTAGAGGGGCTAACACAGATACGCAGTATTTT. It is translated as CASRGANTDTQYF.

This clone was counted between two and nine times. The genes are TRBV27 and TRBJ2-7; D could derive from TRBD1 or TRBD2 (5 bases each). CDR1 and CDR2 (germline): MNHEY, SMNVEV (reference sequence). The CDR3 covers 10 residues. The CDR3 nucleotides read TGTGCAGCGGCGAGGGGCGAGCAGTACTTC. Amino acids: CAAARGEQYF.

This clone has just a few counts. The chain recombines TRBV5-1 with TRBJ2-1; no clear D. V gave up 2 bases and J gave up 4 bases, with 10 bases separating them. CDR1 and CDR2 from the germline V gene are SGHRS and YFSETQ. The CDR3 contains 14 residues. This chain's CDR3 is CASSFPGIYNEQFF. In DNA form, the CDR3 reads TGCGCCAGCAGCTTCCCAGGAATTTACAATGAGCAGTTCTTC.

The chain joins TRBV6-5 to TRBJ2-7; TRBD1 aligns across 7 bases. V dropped 6 bases and J dropped 8; count of bases not matched to a gene: 16. This CDR3 is 15 amino acids long. The germline CDR1 and CDR2 sequences are MNHEY and SVGAGI. CDR3 nucleotides: TGTGCCAGCAGGGGGACAGCAACCCCCTTTGAAAAGCAGTACTTC. Protein product: CASRGTATPFEKQYF.

V gene TRBV15 combines with J gene TRBJ2-2, with 8 bases matching TRBD1. Germline CDR1 reads LNHNV; CDR2 reads YYDKDF (reference sequence). Unmatched junction bases numbered 9, after V lost 11 bases and J lost 4 bases. The CDR3 covers 14 residues. The CDR3 DNA sequence: TGTGCCGCAGCGATTACAGGGGGCACCGGGGAGCTGTTTTTT. Its translation: CAAAITGGTGELFF.

The CDR3 nucleotides are TGCGCCAGCACCCAGGGGGAGATGAACACTGAAGCTTTCTTT. Translated, it gives CASTQGEMNTEAFF. This chain links TRBV4-1 with TRBJ1-1; 7 bases agree with TRBD1. The CDR3 sequence is 14 residues long. Germline loops: CDR1 MGHRA, CDR2 YSYEKL. V lost 7 bases and J lost 0; bases outside the gene matches: 5.

The V and J genes are TRBV5-1 and TRBJ2-3, with TRBD2 matching over 11 bases. The CDR3 contains 17 residues. CDR1 is SGHRS and CDR2 is YFSETQ in the germline V gene. V lost 0 bases and J lost 5; bases outside the gene matches: 8. The CDR3 spells CASSLAASGGPGDTQYF. CDR3 bases: TGCGCCAGCAGCTTGGCAGCTAGCGGGGGGCCCGGAGATACGCAGTATTTT.

This chain uses TRBV4-2 with TRBJ1-2; no clear D gene. The germline gives CDR1 LGHNA, CDR2 YNFKEQ. Trimming left V 0 bases short and J 5 bases short, with 10 bases between. The CDR3 totals 14 residues. The chain's CDR3 is CASSQDRQPYGYTF. CDR3 in DNA: TGTGCCAGCAGCCAAGATAGGCAGCCTTATGGCTACACCTTC.

The chain carries TRBV5-1 and TRBJ1-1; weak D call: TRBD1 (5 bases). The CDR3 consists of 15 residues. CDR1 SGHRS and CDR2 YFSETQ come from the germline V gene. Trimming took 4 bases from V and 1 from J, leaving 14 bases between them. For the CDR3, the DNA is TGCGCCAGCAGCCTGCAGGGTATCGGGAACACTGAAGCTTTCTTT. This codes for CASSLQGIGNTEAFF.

The rearrangement links TRBV6-6 to TRBJ2-1, with TRBD1 matching 8 bases. The junction had 6 bases not matched to a gene; V was cut back by 6 bases and J by 2 bases. Germline V gives CDR1 MNHNY, CDR2 SVGAGI (reference sequence). This CDR3 contains 15 residues. The CDR3 bases are TGTGCCAGCAGGGCCGGACAGGGACCCTACAATGAGCAGTTCTTC. This gives the protein CASRAGQGPYNEQFF.

CDR3 protein: CASTDVARGVYGYTF. In DNA form, the CDR3 reads TGTGCCAGCACCGATGTCGCCAGGGGTGTCTATGGCTACACCTTC. The rearrangement uses TRBV6-1 and TRBJ1-2; maybe TRBD1 (6 bases). This CDR3 is 15 amino acids long. Germline loops: CDR1 MNHNS, CDR2 SASEGT. Between the trimmed V and J ends, which lost 7 bases and 4 bases, there was a span of 19 bases.

J is TRBJ2-7 and V is TRBV18, with 8 bases fitting TRBD1. CDR3 length: 18 amino acids. Trimming cost V 1 base and J 3 bases; bases outside gene matches: 14. Germline values: CDR1 KGHSH, CDR2 LQKENI. The CDR3 coding sequence is TGTGCCAGCTCACCACAGGACAGGGCGTACTCAACCTTCTACGAGCAGTACTTC. Protein product: CASSPQDRAYSTFYEQYF. The variable domain in full, with the rest retrieved from reference TRBV18 and TRBJ2-7, is NAGVMQNPRHLVRRRGQEARLRCSPMKGHSHVYWYRQLPEEGLKFMVYLQKENIIDESGMPKERFSAEFPKEGPSILRIQQVVRGDSAAYFCASSPQDRAYSTFYEQYFGPGTRLTVT.

CDR3: CASSPPVGVYSRSEQFF. The CDR3, as DNA: TGTGCCAGCAGCCCTCCGGTCGGGGTTTATTCTCGAAGTGAGCAGTTCTTC. V is TRBV5-6 and J is TRBJ2-1; D is possibly TRBD2 (5 bases). The CDR3 has 17 amino acids. V was trimmed by 4 bases and J by 9 bases, leaving 26 bases between them. Germline V lookup: CDR1 SGHDT, CDR2 YYEEEE.

The CDR3 DNA sequence: TGTGCCAGCAGCCATGATCGGGATTGGGGGGACTATGGCTACACCTTC. It codes for CASSHDRDWGDYGYTF. The gene calls are TRBV4-2 and TRBJ1-2; perhaps TRBD1 as D (5 bases). Germline loops: CDR1 LGHNA, CDR2 YNFKEQ. The CDR3 spans 16 residues. V lost 3 bases and J 3 bases, leaving 17 bases between the germline ends.

The V call is TRBV9, the J call TRBJ2-7; either TRBD1 or TRBD2 may fit D (5 bases each). V dropped 0 bases and J dropped 0 bases, with 10 bases sitting between them. Per the germline V gene, CDR1 is SGDLS and CDR2 is YYNGEE. CDR3 length equals 15 residues. CDR3 residues: CASSVEGDSSYEQYF. In nucleotides, the CDR3 is TGTGCCAGCAGCGTAGAGGGAGACAGCTCCTACGAGCAGTACTTC.